The rows below give T cell receptor beta chains drawn from one sample of a study of T cell clonotyping in hematopoietic cell transplantation. Sequenced by immunoSEQ multiplex PCR; TCRdb stores in-frame clones only, minus some. The profile shows 12,000 or so clones, roughly 50% of them singletons. The sample taken for sequencing was peripheral blood mononuclear cells. The receptors come from a man aged 50 to 59 in good health. Some clones in this sample may be carry-over from other donors' samples. The CDR3 runs from the conserved cysteine through the conserved F or W. The order of the fields is CDR3 protein, V gene, clone size, J gene. Clone size is not always given. Where it is, it says once, few, many or a class for expanded clones.

CASRGTDWNQPQHF	TRBV6-1	-	TRBJ1-5
CASSLAAGMEPQHF	TRBV5-1	once	TRBJ1-5
CASSPQGAEAFF	TRBV25-1	-	TRBJ1-1
CASSLGIRDTPEAFF	TRBV7-8	-	TRBJ1-1
CASSTRTSRDRNEQFF	TRBV9	-	TRBJ2-1
CASSYSDRVREKLFF	TRBV6-6	-	TRBJ1-4
CAWNLLGDLKTPTMTQYF	TRBV30	-	TRBJ2-5
CASSSADTTYGYTF	TRBV6-5	-	TRBJ1-2
CAWTPPGHPPGYTF	TRBV30	-	TRBJ1-2
CASSRETSGFSNTGELFF	TRBV4-1	-	TRBJ2-2
CASSEIGDGYTF	TRBV6-1	once	TRBJ1-2
CGIRGRDNNQPQHF	TRBV10-3	-	TRBJ1-5
CASSPGLAGVGRTDTQYF	TRBV4-1	few	TRBJ2-3
CAASIGAGGMNSNQPQHF	TRBV7-2	-	TRBJ1-5
CASSEAPADQPQHF	TRBV6-1	-	TRBJ1-5
CASSYRGSNTEAFF	TRBV6-5	few	TRBJ1-1
CAWSSQGAWTEAFF	TRBV30	-	TRBJ1-1
CAWSVLGDFNQPQHF	TRBV30	-	TRBJ1-5
CASSLAGRYEQYF	TRBV27	-	TRBJ2-7
CSVVRDYPETQYF	TRBV29-1	medium-sized	TRBJ2-5
CASSYSGEVTGYTF	TRBV6-5	once	TRBJ1-2
CAWRGLSDASGANVLTF	TRBV30	few	TRBJ2-6
CSVQGGGYGYTF	TRBV29-1	-	TRBJ1-2